This T cell receptor (beta chain) was observed in a study of cytomegalovirus exposure and HLA in healthy donors. J was trimmed by 0 bases and V by 4 bases; bases with no gene match: 2. The CDR3 has 15 amino acids. Germline assignment: CDR1 SGHVS and CDR2 FQNEAQ. Vbeta (60) and Jbeta (13) primers were used in the PCR. In the authors' workflow: Per a later analysis, the number of unique TCR beta chains was roughly 87 million, of which around 9.9 million were shared. Measured with immunoSEQ multiplex PCR; TCRdb has only the in-frame clones, and not every one. V and J calls and clone size are as listed in that table; D and trimming were resolved from the DNA. In total, the table holds some 180,000 clones.

This clonotype originated in a man aged 30 to 39 in good health and CMV-seronegative. The chain employs TRBV7-8 and TRBJ1-5; 8 bases are shared with TRBD1. What was sequenced was PBMCs. In DNA, the CDR3 is TGTGCCAGCAGCTCTGGACAGGGTAGCAATCAGCCCCAGCATTTT. It codes for CASSSGQGSNQPQHF. Full variable domain (rest looked up from reference TRBV7-8 and TRBJ1-5): GAGVSQSPRYKVAKRGQDVALRCDPISGHVSLFWYQQALGQGPEFLTYFQNEAQLDKSGLPSDRFFAERPEGSVSTLKIQRTQQEDSAVYLCASSSGQGSNQPQHFGDGTRLSIL.